Given below is one T cell receptor beta chain in context. Its cognate antigen has yet to be identified. There are no base qualities to consult, and no much larger clone falls within one base. The immunoSEQ Assay, a bias-controlled multiplex PCR, was used to amplify TCRbeta CDR3 regions from genomic DNA. Under the source paper's analysis protocol: The number of nucleated cells in each sample was estimated from the amplification of reference gene primers within the assay. To quantify the absolute abundance of each unique TCRbeta CDR3 rearrangement, sequence reads were collapsed and filtered. For each sample, productive Simpson clonality was calculated by taking the square root of Simpson's diversity index across productive rearrangements. The table comes from immuneACCESS by way of TCRdb, which keeps in-frame sequences with V and J called. Part of the clones is missing from these tables; in studies checked, under half for an unresolved V gene and the rest for unknown reasons. That table gives V, J and clone size, and the DNA gave D and trimming. This sample comprises roughly 70,000 clones, roughly 86% of them detected only once. The ten most abundant clones make up approximately 4.1% of the sample.

This entry is derived from a study of blood T cell repertoires in COVID-19 (dated by TCRdb to about 2020). Describing the broader study: Collaborator samples came from the United States, Italy and Spain and covered acute and convalescent phases of COVID-19. The dataset comprised deeply sampled blood TCRbeta repertoires from subjects exposed to, actively infected with, or recovered from COVID-19. The repertoires were released in a freely available public database intended as a resource for research on the immune response to SARS-CoV-2. The samples were drawn from the first 160 participants of the ongoing ImmuneRACE study and from under 1,500 subjects provided by 6 global collaborators. Where available, HLA class I and class II types were taken from metadata supplied by the sample provider and were not determined by assay-based typing. Sample metadata almost always included a de-identified subject ID, COVID-19 status, age in years and sex. The material from the prospective study consisted of cDNA or gDNA derived from T cells, B-cell-depleted T cells, or PBMCs. Results and caveats for the whole study, not just this receptor: The quantity of clinical and demographic metadata differed by source and by participant and was supplied without curation.

Each collaborating institution followed its own protocols to collect whole blood in K2EDTA tubes. For TCRbeta analysis, collaborators shipped samples as frozen whole blood, isolated PBMCs, or DNA extracted from either of those sample types. Trimming takes 3 bases from V and 2 bases from J, and the germline ends sit 22 bases apart. The CDR3 starts with the cysteine, ends with the phenylalanine, and has 18 residues. Only CDR3 DNA is held: 54 bases, read in frame from base 1. CDR1 and CDR2, per the germline V gene, are KGHDR and SFDVKD. What was sequenced was peripheral blood. The chain uses TRBV24-1 and TRBJ2-7, and the D gene may be TRBD2, 6 bases matching. This TCR was sampled from a man between 65 and 85 years old with active COVID-19. The DNA reads TGTGCCACCAGTGATGGGGCAGCGGCTGGGGGGTCCCCCTACGAGCAGTACTTC. Translated, it gives CATSDGAAAGGSPYEQYF.